The entry below describes one T cell receptor (beta chain). V lost 0 bases and J lost 6; bases outside the gene matches: 3. This CDR3 is 15 amino acids long. Germline assignment: CDR1 MNHEY and CDR2 SVGEGT. Original data processing: How many nucleated cells were present was estimated from reference gene primer amplification. Repertoires were generated with immunoSEQ multiplex PCR, while TCRdb's copy carries only in-frame clones and drops some. V and J calls and clone size are those listed in that table; D and trimming were worked out from the DNA. Here the sample spans approximately 200,000 clones, approximately 90% being singletons. This specimen comes from a study of blood T cell repertoires in COVID-19. Study-level information: From the United States, Italy and Spain came samples of acute and convalescent COVID-19. The cDNA or gDNA used as material had been derived from T cells, B-cell-depleted T cells, or PBMCs.

J is TRBJ2-7 and V is TRBV6-2 or TRBV6-3; 12 nucleotides align to TRBD2. This receptor was identified in a man in his 60s who had recovered from COVID-19. Sample: peripheral blood. The chain's CDR3 is CASSYSTSGSIEQYF. CDR3 nucleotides: TGTGCCAGCAGTTACTCGACTAGCGGGAGTATCGAGCAGTACTTC.